A selection of T cell receptor beta chains follows, all from one sample in a study of blood T cell repertoires in COVID-19. Libraries were prepared by immunoSEQ multiplex PCR; TCRdb keeps only in-frame clonotypes and omits some of them. The sample holds roughly 190,000 clones; approximately 79% are singletons and the top ten take roughly 5%. The sequencing input was PBMCs or T cells enriched from blood (not recorded which). The origin of the receptors is a woman between 55 and 75 years old with acute COVID-19. Each CDR3 is given with its conserved first and last residue. The D gene is left open where the match is weak. For some rows the clone size is stated as once, few or many, or as a class when expanded; others skip it.

clone size,J gene,D gene,V gene,CDR3 protein,CDR3 DNA
once,TRBJ2-5,-,TRBV5-4,CASSLAQGIQETQYF,TGTGCCAGCAGCTTGGCCCAGGGCATACAAGAGACCCAGTACTTC
-,TRBJ2-7,-,TRBV7-9,CASSYPEAGAYEQYF,TGTGCCAGCAGCTACCCCGAGGCCGGAGCCTACGAGCAGTACTTC
many,TRBJ1-1,-,TRBV3-1/TRBV3-2,CASSQDSSAFF,TGTGCCAGCAGCCAAGATTCTTCGGCTTTCTTT
-,TRBJ2-3,-,TRBV5-1,CASSRGQTSTDTQYF,TGCGCCAGCAGTCGAGGACAGACAAGCACAGATACGCAGTATTTT
few,TRBJ1-5,-,TRBV6-6,CASSYQGNQPQHF,TGTGCCAGCAGTTACCAGGGGAATCAGCCCCAGCATTTT
-,TRBJ1-2,TRBD1,TRBV28,CASRTQGDVYGYTF,TGTGCCAGCAGGACACAGGGGGATGTCTATGGCTACACCTTC
-,TRBJ2-1,-,TRBV7-9,CASSLTTVYNEQFF,TGTGCCAGCAGCCTGACGACAGTCTACAATGAGCAGTTCTTC
-,TRBJ2-1,TRBD1,TRBV10-3,CAISPFSPGKIRDRGVGEQFF,TGTGCCATCAGCCCCTTTAGTCCGGGTAAAATCCGGGACAGGGGGGTCGGCGAGCAGTTCTTC
-,TRBJ2-2,TRBD2,TRBV19,CASSIRGRDTGELFF,TGTGCCAGTAGTATACGAGGGAGGGACACCGGGGAGCTGTTTTTT
-,TRBJ1-2,-,TRBV12-3/TRBV12-4,CASSEQGLYGYTF,TGTGCCAGCAGCGAACAGGGCCTCTATGGCTACACCTTC
-,TRBJ2-2,-,TRBV30,CAWTARGNTGELFF,TGTGCCTGGACGGCGCGGGGGAACACCGGGGAGCTGTTTTTT
once,TRBJ2-1,-,TRBV19,CASSEEGYEQFF,TGTGCCAGTAGTGAGGAGGGTTATGAGCAGTTCTTC
-,TRBJ2-6,TRBD1,TRBV10-3,CAISESRTGGNSGANVLTF,TGTGCCATCAGTGAGTCTAGGACAGGTGGCAACTCTGGGGCCAACGTCCTGACTTTC
-,TRBJ1-5,-,TRBV3-1/TRBV3-2,CASSQDAGSSNQPQHF,TGTGCCAGCAGCCAAGATGCAGGAAGTAGCAATCAGCCCCAGCATTTT
-,TRBJ2-2,TRBD2,TRBV3-1/TRBV3-2,CASSPVFSGRGGELFF,TGTGCCAGCAGCCCAGTCTTTAGCGGGAGGGGCGGGGAGCTGTTTTTT
-,TRBJ2-1,-,TRBV9,CASSESGTAGNEQFF,TGTGCCAGCAGCGAATCCGGGACAGCGGGTAATGAGCAGTTCTTC
-,TRBJ2-1,TRBD1,TRBV7-9,CASSDTSSTGPYTYNEQFF,TGTGCCAGCAGCGACACCTCCTCGACAGGGCCGTATACCTACAATGAGCAGTTCTTC
-,TRBJ2-5,TRBD2,TRBV18,CASSPGEGQETQYF,TGTGCCAGCTCACCCGGGGAGGGGCAAGAGACCCAGTACTTC
-,TRBJ1-6,TRBD1,TRBV28,CASSRQGARYNSPLHF,TGTGCCAGCAGTCGGCAGGGGGCGAGATATAATTCACCCCTCCACTTT
once,TRBJ2-1,-,TRBV11-3,CASSYRDSPYNEQFF,TGTGCCAGCAGTTACCGGGACTCACCCTACAATGAGCAGTTCTTC
-,TRBJ2-7,-,TRBV7-9,CASSLQGFGEQYF,TGTGCCAGCAGCTTACAGGGCTTCGGAGAGCAGTACTTC
-,TRBJ1-1,TRBD1,TRBV24-1,CATSDRGFLQGAFF,TGTGCCACCAGTGACCGAGGTTTCTTACAGGGGGCTTTCTTT
-,TRBJ1-6,-,TRBV10-3,CAISQGQLNSPLHF,TGTGCCATCAGCCAAGGACAGCTGAATTCACCCCTCCACTTT
-,TRBJ2-7,-,TRBV10-3,CAIGGPPVHEQYF,TGTGCCATAGGGGGACCCCCGGTCCACGAGCAGTACTTC
-,TRBJ2-5,TRBD1,TRBV6-2/TRBV6-3,CASSTTGTVQETQYF,TGTGCCAGCAGTACGACCGGGACAGTCCAAGAGACCCAGTACTTC
-,TRBJ2-1,-,TRBV4-2,CASSQGGQYNEQFF,TGTGCCAGCAGCCAAGGTGGCCAATACAATGAGCAGTTCTTC
-,TRBJ2-3,-,TRBV20-1,CSASVRKSTDTQYF,TGCAGTGCTAGTGTGCGGAAAAGCACAGATACGCAGTATTTT
-,TRBJ1-2,-,TRBV19,CASSISTRNGYTF,TGTGCCAGTAGTATATCGACAAGGAATGGCTACACCTTC
-,TRBJ2-1,-,TRBV7-2,CASSPQHFYNEQFF,TGTGCCAGCAGCCCACAGCACTTCTACAATGAGCAGTTCTTC
-,TRBJ2-1,TRBD2,TRBV11-3,CASSKEGLANEQFF,TGTGCCAGCAGCAAAGAGGGACTAGCTAATGAGCAGTTCTTC
-,TRBJ1-4,-,TRBV12-3/TRBV12-4,CASTRGVEKLFF,TGTGCCAGCACCCGGGGGGTCGAAAAACTGTTTTTT
-,TRBJ1-2,TRBD1,TRBV6-1,CASSDGTGVYGYTF,TGTGCCAGCAGTGACGGAACAGGGGTCTATGGCTACACCTTC
-,TRBJ1-1,-,TRBV7-2,CASSPYRSGTEAFF,TGTGCCAGCAGCCCGTACAGATCTGGCACTGAAGCTTTCTTT
-,TRBJ2-5,TRBD2,TRBV28,CATFGGGPETQYF,TGTGCCACGTTTGGCGGGGGGCCTGAGACCCAGTACTTC
-,TRBJ2-2,TRBD2,TRBV6-6,CASAGANTGELFF,TGTGCCAGCGCGGGAGCGAACACCGGGGAGCTGTTTTTT
few,TRBJ2-6,-,TRBV4-3,CASSRSSGANVLTF,TGCGCCAGCAGTCGCAGCTCTGGGGCCAACGTCCTGACTTTC
-,TRBJ1-1,-,TRBV7-9,CASSSKRVGTEAFF,TGTGCCAGCAGCTCAAAGAGGGTGGGCACTGAAGCTTTCTTT
-,TRBJ2-2,-,TRBV5-8,CASSRRRSGHTNTGELFF,TGTGCCAGCAGCCGCAGGCGTTCAGGGCACACGAACACCGGGGAGCTGTTTTTT
-,TRBJ1-1,-,TRBV18,CASSPPLYTEAFF,TGTGCCAGCTCACCCCCGTTATACACTGAAGCTTTCTTT
-,TRBJ1-1,-,TRBV7-2,CASSLAQGGFAEAFF,TGTGCCAGCAGCTTAGCGCAGGGAGGGTTCGCTGAAGCTTTCTTT
-,TRBJ1-5,-,TRBV4-3,CASSQDGSIGWPQHF,TGCGCCAGCAGCCAAGATGGCTCTATCGGGTGGCCCCAGCATTTT
-,TRBJ2-1,TRBD2,TRBV7-2,CASSSYGLAGSYNEQFF,TGTGCCAGCAGCTCGTACGGACTAGCGGGATCCTACAATGAGCAGTTCTTC
-,TRBJ1-1,-,TRBV4-1,CASSHVDRSTEAFF,TGCGCCAGCAGCCATGTAGACAGGAGCACTGAAGCTTTCTTT
many,TRBJ2-3,-,TRBV27,CASSSAGLSGHTDTQYF,TGTGCCAGCAGTTCCGCAGGGCTGTCAGGACACACAGATACGCAGTATTTT
-,TRBJ1-5,-,TRBV4-3,CASSQEGGGRQPQHF,TGCGCCAGCAGCCAAGAAGGGGGGGGAAGGCAGCCCCAGCATTTT
-,TRBJ1-2,-,TRBV7-2,CASSPMVLQAGYTF,TGTGCCAGCAGCCCGATGGTCCTCCAAGCCGGCTACACCTTC
few,TRBJ1-6,TRBD1,TRBV5-1,CASSLGATGDSPLHF,TGCGCCAGCAGCTTGGGAGCGACAGGGGATTCACCCCTCCACTTT
few,TRBJ2-1,TRBD2,TRBV28,CASSSGASNEQFF,TGTGCCAGCAGTAGCGGGGCTTCTAATGAGCAGTTCTTC
-,TRBJ2-5,TRBD1,TRBV13,CASSLTGILGETQYF,TGTGCCAGCAGCTTGACAGGGATCTTGGGAGAGACCCAGTACTTC
-,TRBJ2-7,TRBD1,TRBV24-1,CATSDSTGNDIQYF,TGTGCCACCAGTGATTCGACAGGGAATGACATCCAGTACTTC